This T cell receptor beta chain emerged from a study of CD8 T cells in ankylosing spondylitis. The study, taken as a whole, reports: There was reportedly significant enrichment of clones that were disease-linked in matched ankylosing spondylitis synovial fluid. Relatively scarce in peripheral blood, disease-linked clones were CD8+.

TCRdb processed the 5' RACE reads anew with MiXCR; each CDR3 protein has one entry. This table holds about 110,000 distinct CDR3 sequences, approximately 25% found once. Note on this clonotype: No antigen is known for it.

V lost 4 bases and J 4 bases, leaving 16 bases between the germline ends. The CDR3 runs to 15 residues. Germline-derived CDR1 and CDR2 are SGDLS and YYNGEE. Sequenced sample: synovial fluid, either unsorted or a sorted T cell fraction (not recorded which). This TCR was recovered from a male donor with ankylosing spondylitis. This sequence joins TRBV9 and TRBJ2-3; D not certain. The CDR3 DNA sequence: TGTGCCAGCAGCCCAGACCCGGTGAGAGCAGATACGCAGTATTTT. It codes for CASSPDPVRADTQYF.